The 7 T cell receptor beta chains listed next were all sequenced from one sample in a study of cytomegalovirus exposure and HLA in healthy donors. The PCR had 60 Vbeta and 13 Jbeta primers. Data came from immunoSEQ multiplex PCR; TCRdb stores just in-frame clones and leaves some out. Of 110,000 or so clones listed, 75% to 85% are singletons. The sample was PBMCs. The receptors derive from a man younger than 45 in good health and CMV-seronegative.

The gene calls are TRBV6-5 and TRBJ2-5; D is ambiguous. V was pared by 0 bases and J by 0 bases, with 5 bases between. The germline gives CDR1 MNHEY, CDR2 SVGAGI. The CDR3 runs 14 residues. As DNA, the CDR3 is TGTGCCAGCAGTTACTCGTCAAACCAAGAGACCCAGTACTTC. The encoded protein is CASSYSSNQETQYF.

The count of this clone is one. The chain combines TRBV15 with TRBJ2-1; possible D gene TRBD1, 6 bases. CDR3 length: 13 amino acids. The germline V gene has CDR1 LNHNV and CDR2 YYDKDF (reference sequence). The V and J ends lost 0 bases and 6 bases respectively, with 6 bases between them. CDR3 nucleotide sequence: TGTGCCACCAGCAGAGACAGGGGCAATGAGCAGTTCTTC. Protein: CATSRDRGNEQFF.

The genes are TRBV7-2 and TRBJ2-3; tentative D call: TRBD1 (6 bases). V shed 11 bases and J shed 1 base, with 16 bases lying between them. The germline CDR1 and CDR2 sequences are SGHTA and FQGNSA. This CDR3 region has 14 residues. CDR3 nucleotide sequence: TGTGCCGTACTACAGGGACGGGGCACAGATACGCAGTATTTT. It yields the protein CAVLQGRGTDTQYF.

The rearrangement links TRBV2 to TRBJ2-7, with 7 nucleotides matching TRBD2. Germline V lookup: CDR1 SNHLY, CDR2 FYNNEI. The CDR3 totals 14 residues. V lost 2 bases and J lost 4; bases outside the gene matches: 5. The CDR3 DNA reads as TGTGCCAGCAGTGAACGGCGGGAGAAATACGAGCAGTACTTC. It codes for CASSERREKYEQYF.

This chain joins TRBV11-1 and TRBJ2-2; 7 bases are a match to TRBD1. CDR1 SGHAT and CDR2 FQDESV come from the germline V gene (reference sequence). The CDR3 is 14 amino acids. V was clipped by 4 bases and J by 6 bases; unmatched bases: 5. The CDR3 nucleotides read TGTGCCAGCAGCTCTACAGGGGTATCCGGGGAGCTGTTTTTT. It translates to CASSSTGVSGELFF.

V usage is TRBV7-6 and J usage is TRBJ1-5; perhaps TRBD1 as D (5 bases). Germline V gene sequence: CDR1 SGHVS, CDR2 FNYEAQ. Trimming cost V 4 bases and J 7 bases, with 11 bases left between them. This CDR3 comprises 13 residues. The CDR3: CASSSDIRQPQHF. In DNA form, the CDR3 reads TGTGCCAGCAGCTCGGACATTCGGCAGCCCCAGCATTTT.

This chain joins TRBV4-2 and TRBJ2-3; D perhaps matches TRBD2 (6 bases). V gave up 2 bases and J gave up 0 bases, with 12 bases separating them. Germline loops: CDR1 LGHNA, CDR2 YNFKEQ. There are 16 residues in the CDR3. The CDR3 coding sequence is TGTGCCAGCAGCCAAAACGGAGGGCTTAGCACAGATACGCAGTATTTT. Encoded protein: CASSQNGGLSTDTQYF.